The rows below give T cell receptor beta chains drawn from one sample of a study of shared clonotypes between healthy human individuals. The protocol was immunoSEQ multiplex PCR, while the TCRdb copy is restricted to in-frame clones and leaves out a portion. The sample includes about 2.1 million clones, over 85% of them seen just once. Material: naive CD8+ T cells from PBMCs. Receptors were obtained from a man aged 18 to 30 in good health. Some clones in this sample may be carry-over from other donors' samples. The CDR3 runs from the conserved cysteine through the conserved F or W. D genes are given only for firm matches. Clone size is shown for a subset of rows, as once, few, many or a class of expanded clone.

j_gene: TRBJ2-1
abundance: once
v_gene: TRBV27
d_gene: TRBD2
len: 14
CDR3nt: TGTGCCAGCAGTTTGCGGGAGTGGGCCAATGAGCAGTTCTTC
CDR3aa: CASSLREWANEQFF

j_gene: TRBJ2-5
abundance: NA
v_gene: TRBV4-3
d_gene: NA
len: 14
CDR3nt: TGCGCCAGCAGCCAAGTGGGGTACCAAGAGACCCAGTACTTC
CDR3aa: CASSQVGYQETQYF

j_gene: TRBJ2-7
abundance: NA
v_gene: TRBV28
d_gene: NA
len: 17
CDR3nt: TGTGCCAGCAGTTTTATCCAGGGAGCTCGGGGGTGGTACGAGCAGTACTTC
CDR3aa: CASSFIQGARGWYEQYF

j_gene: TRBJ2-5
abundance: NA
v_gene: TRBV30
d_gene: TRBD1
len: 15
CDR3nt: TGTGCCTGGATGAACCCCGGGACAGCGGCGGAGACCCAGTACTTC
CDR3aa: CAWMNPGTAAETQYF

j_gene: TRBJ2-7
abundance: NA
v_gene: TRBV4-1
d_gene: TRBD2
len: 16
CDR3nt: TGCGCCAGCAGCCAAGATGGCAGCGGGAGTTCCTACGAGCAGTACTTC
CDR3aa: CASSQDGSGSSYEQYF

j_gene: TRBJ2-5
abundance: once
v_gene: TRBV9
d_gene: NA
len: 14
CDR3nt: TGTGCCAGCAGCGTAGCGGAGGACCAAGAGACCCAGTACTTC
CDR3aa: CASSVAEDQETQYF

j_gene: TRBJ1-2
abundance: NA
v_gene: TRBV29-1
d_gene: NA
len: 13
CDR3nt: TGCAGCGTTGGATTCGGGGGCGACTATGGCTACACCTTC
CDR3aa: CSVGFGGDYGYTF

j_gene: TRBJ2-7
abundance: NA
v_gene: TRBV27
d_gene: TRBD1
len: 14
CDR3nt: TGTGCCAGCAGTACAGGGGTGAGCTCCTACGAGCAGTACTTC
CDR3aa: CASSTGVSSYEQYF

j_gene: TRBJ1-2
abundance: NA
v_gene: TRBV28
d_gene: NA
len: 12
CDR3nt: TGTGCCAGCAGTTTTGGGGGCTATGGCTACACCTTC
CDR3aa: CASSFGGYGYTF

j_gene: TRBJ1-5
abundance: once
v_gene: TRBV28
d_gene: NA
len: 17
CDR3nt: TGTGCCAGCAGTTTCAGCCAAGGCCATAATAGCAATCAGCCCCAGCATTTT
CDR3aa: CASSFSQGHNSNQPQHF

j_gene: TRBJ2-7
abundance: NA
v_gene: TRBV5-1
d_gene: NA
len: 16
CDR3nt: TGCGCCAGCAGCTTGGCCGGAGCAGCGCCGACCTACGAGCAGTACTTC
CDR3aa: CASSLAGAAPTYEQYF

j_gene: TRBJ1-2
abundance: NA
v_gene: TRBV6-1
d_gene: NA
len: 15
CDR3nt: TGTGCCAGCAGTGATAGGGGTGCCGCTAACTATGGCTACACCTTC
CDR3aa: CASSDRGAANYGYTF

j_gene: TRBJ2-1
abundance: NA
v_gene: TRBV10-3
d_gene: TRBD2
len: 16
CDR3nt: TGTGCCATCAGTGGAAGCGGGAGGTCCTCCTACAATGAGCAGTTCTTC
CDR3aa: CAISGSGRSSYNEQFF

j_gene: TRBJ1-1
abundance: NA
v_gene: TRBV27
d_gene: TRBD1
len: 16
CDR3nt: TGTGCCAGCAGTTTCTTAATGGGACAGGGGGCCTCTGAAGCTTTCTTT
CDR3aa: CASSFLMGQGASEAFF

j_gene: TRBJ1-2
abundance: NA
v_gene: TRBV9
d_gene: NA
len: 16
CDR3nt: TGTGCCAGCAGCCTCCCAGGTGGAGGAGAATACTATGGCTACACCTTC
CDR3aa: CASSLPGGGEYYGYTF

j_gene: TRBJ2-3
abundance: NA
v_gene: TRBV2
d_gene: NA
len: 14
CDR3nt: TGTGCCAGCACTGAGGGAGACCCGACAGATACGCAGTATTTT
CDR3aa: CASTEGDPTDTQYF

j_gene: TRBJ2-1
abundance: NA
v_gene: TRBV4-1
d_gene: TRBD1
len: 15
CDR3nt: TGCGCCAGCAGCCTCCGGACAGGCACCTACAATGAGCAGTTCTTC
CDR3aa: CASSLRTGTYNEQFF

j_gene: TRBJ2-1
abundance: NA
v_gene: TRBV19
d_gene: TRBD1
len: 14
CDR3nt: TGTGCCAGTAGCGAGGGACAGGGAAGCAATGAGCAGTTCTTC
CDR3aa: CASSEGQGSNEQFF

j_gene: TRBJ2-7
abundance: NA
v_gene: TRBV9
d_gene: TRBD1
len: 12
CDR3nt: TGTGCCAGCAGCGTAGAGGGACAGGGTGTATACTTC
CDR3aa: CASSVEGQGVYF

j_gene: TRBJ1-1
abundance: few
v_gene: TRBV4-1
d_gene: NA
len: 14
CDR3nt: TGCGCCAGCAGCCAAGAGTCCGGGTACACTGAAGCTTTCTTT
CDR3aa: CASSQESGYTEAFF

j_gene: TRBJ2-1
abundance: NA
v_gene: TRBV4-2
d_gene: TRBD1
len: 17
CDR3nt: TGTGCCAGCAGCCCGAACCCGGACAGGGGAGGCTACAATGAGCAGTTCTTC
CDR3aa: CASSPNPDRGGYNEQFF

j_gene: TRBJ2-2
abundance: NA
v_gene: TRBV7-8
d_gene: NA
len: 16
CDR3nt: TGTGCCAGCAGCCTATCCGGCTGGGTCGGGGAAGGGGAGCTGTTTTTT
CDR3aa: CASSLSGWVGEGELFF

j_gene: TRBJ1-1
abundance: NA
v_gene: TRBV6-1
d_gene: NA
len: 13
CDR3nt: TGTGCCAGCAGTCCGGACCCCGACACTGAAGCTTTCTTT
CDR3aa: CASSPDPDTEAFF

j_gene: TRBJ2-7
abundance: NA
v_gene: TRBV7-2
d_gene: NA
len: 13
CDR3nt: TGTGCCAGCAGCTTCTCGGAGTCCTACGAGCAGTACTTC
CDR3aa: CASSFSESYEQYF

j_gene: TRBJ2-5
abundance: NA
v_gene: TRBV30
d_gene: NA
len: 13
CDR3nt: TGTGCCTGGAATCGCCTAGCTGGCGAGACCCAGTACTTC
CDR3aa: CAWNRLAGETQYF

j_gene: TRBJ2-3
abundance: NA
v_gene: TRBV12-5
d_gene: NA
len: 17
CDR3nt: TGTGCTAGTGGTTTGGTACGGCTAGCGGACCTAGGGGGGACGCAGTATTTT
CDR3aa: CASGLVRLADLGGTQYF

j_gene: TRBJ2-7
abundance: NA
v_gene: TRBV19
d_gene: TRBD2
len: 16
CDR3nt: TGTGCCAGTAGTATTCTTGGGACTAGTCTTCCCTACGAGCAGTACTTC
CDR3aa: CASSILGTSLPYEQYF

j_gene: TRBJ2-7
abundance: once
v_gene: TRBV27
d_gene: TRBD2
len: 15
CDR3nt: TGTGCCAGCAGTTTCTCGCAGCGGGGCTCCTACGAGCAGTACTTC
CDR3aa: CASSFSQRGSYEQYF

j_gene: TRBJ2-3
abundance: NA
v_gene: TRBV27
d_gene: TRBD2
len: 17
CDR3nt: TGTGCCAGCAGTTCTCTTCCACTAGCGTCTAGCACAGATACGCAGTATTTT
CDR3aa: CASSSLPLASSTDTQYF

j_gene: TRBJ1-2
abundance: few
v_gene: TRBV11-2
d_gene: NA
len: 14
CDR3nt: TGTGCCAGCAGCCTGTGGAGATCTAACTATGGCTACACCTTC
CDR3aa: CASSLWRSNYGYTF

j_gene: TRBJ2-1
abundance: NA
v_gene: TRBV11-2
d_gene: TRBD2
len: 15
CDR3nt: TGTGCCAGCAGCTCCGGGGTAGCGGGAGGAGGTGAGCAGTTCTTC
CDR3aa: CASSSGVAGGGEQFF

j_gene: TRBJ2-3
abundance: NA
v_gene: TRBV9
d_gene: TRBD2
len: 17
CDR3nt: TGTGCCAGCAGCGTCGGGGAGCTAGCGGGAGTGCCAGATACGCAGTATTTT
CDR3aa: CASSVGELAGVPDTQYF

j_gene: TRBJ1-2
abundance: NA
v_gene: TRBV7-9
d_gene: NA
len: 16
CDR3nt: TGTGCCAGCACCGGAGGGGGGACGGAAGCTAACTATGGCTACACCTTC
CDR3aa: CASTGGGTEANYGYTF

j_gene: TRBJ2-7
abundance: NA
v_gene: TRBV4-3
d_gene: TRBD2
len: 17
CDR3nt: TGCGCCAGCAGCCAAGATCGTGGTAGCGGGGGCTCCTACGAGCAGTACTTC
CDR3aa: CASSQDRGSGGSYEQYF

j_gene: TRBJ2-7
abundance: NA
v_gene: TRBV4-3
d_gene: NA
len: 13
CDR3nt: TGCGCCAGCAGCCAAGATGAGGAGCGACCTCGGTACTTC
CDR3aa: CASSQDEERPRYF

j_gene: TRBJ2-7
abundance: NA
v_gene: TRBV7-9
d_gene: NA
len: 14
CDR3nt: TGTGCCAGCAGCTTAGGACCCGTCGCCTACGAGCAGTACTTC
CDR3aa: CASSLGPVAYEQYF

j_gene: TRBJ1-1
abundance: few
v_gene: TRBV6-5
d_gene: NA
len: 13
CDR3nt: TGTGCCAGCAGTTACGGGCATAGCGTCGAAGCTTTCTTT
CDR3aa: CASSYGHSVEAFF

j_gene: TRBJ2-5
abundance: NA
v_gene: TRBV29-1
d_gene: NA
len: 18
CDR3nt: TGCAGCGTTGAGGGGTACTCCGGGACCGGGATGTGGGGAGAGACCCAGTACTTC
CDR3aa: CSVEGYSGTGMWGETQYF

j_gene: TRBJ2-1
abundance: NA
v_gene: TRBV2
d_gene: TRBD1
len: 16
CDR3nt: TGTGCCAGCAGTGAAACGCGACAGGGGTATTACAATGAGCAGTTCTTC
CDR3aa: CASSETRQGYYNEQFF

j_gene: TRBJ1-1
abundance: NA
v_gene: TRBV13
d_gene: TRBD1
len: 14
CDR3nt: TGTGCCAGCACTTACAGGGGTTCGAACACTGAAGCTTTCTTT
CDR3aa: CASTYRGSNTEAFF

j_gene: TRBJ1-5
abundance: NA
v_gene: TRBV28
d_gene: NA
len: 14
CDR3nt: TGTGCCAGCAGCCCGCTTTATCGGGGAGTACCCCAGCATTTT
CDR3aa: CASSPLYRGVPQHF

j_gene: TRBJ2-1
abundance: NA
v_gene: TRBV6-4
d_gene: NA
len: 16
CDR3nt: TGTGCCAGCAGCGAAAACCGGGCCTCCTACTACAATGAGCTGTTCTTC
CDR3aa: CASSENRASYYNELFF

j_gene: TRBJ2-1
abundance: NA
v_gene: TRBV5-1
d_gene: TRBD2
len: 18
CDR3nt: TGCGCCAGCAGCCGGACTAGCGGGAGTACTAACTCCTACAATGAGCAGTTCTTC
CDR3aa: CASSRTSGSTNSYNEQFF

j_gene: TRBJ2-1
abundance: NA
v_gene: TRBV4-3
d_gene: NA
len: 14
CDR3nt: TGCGCCAGCAGCCAAGCTCGGGATCACAATGAGCAGTTCTTC
CDR3aa: CASSQARDHNEQFF

j_gene: TRBJ2-3
abundance: NA
v_gene: TRBV28
d_gene: TRBD1
len: 13
CDR3nt: TGTGCCACCAACAGGGGTGAGACAGATACGCAGTATTTT
CDR3aa: CATNRGETDTQYF

j_gene: TRBJ1-5
abundance: NA
v_gene: TRBV28
d_gene: NA
len: 14
CDR3nt: TGTGCCAGCGGGAAAGGACAGTGGGAACAGCCCCAGCATTTT
CDR3aa: CASGKGQWEQPQHF

j_gene: TRBJ2-1
abundance: once
v_gene: TRBV14
d_gene: TRBD2
len: 16
CDR3nt: TGTGCCAGCAGCCAAGGGACTAGGAGGTTTGGGGATGAGCAGTTCTTC
CDR3aa: CASSQGTRRFGDEQFF

j_gene: TRBJ1-1
abundance: NA
v_gene: TRBV9
d_gene: NA
len: 14
CDR3nt: TGTGCCAGCAGCGAAACCGGGGACCTAACTGAAGCTTTCTTT
CDR3aa: CASSETGDLTEAFF

j_gene: TRBJ1-3
abundance: NA
v_gene: TRBV9
d_gene: NA
len: 14
CDR3nt: TGTGCCAGCAGCCAGATGGGTACTGGAAACACCATATATTTT
CDR3aa: CASSQMGTGNTIYF

j_gene: TRBJ2-7
abundance: NA
v_gene: TRBV7-9
d_gene: NA
len: 15
CDR3nt: TGTGCCAGCAGCTTACCCGGGACACTGCGGGGCGAGCAGTACTTC
CDR3aa: CASSLPGTLRGEQYF

j_gene: TRBJ2-1
abundance: NA
v_gene: TRBV5-1
d_gene: TRBD1
len: 16
CDR3nt: TGCGCCAGCAGCTTGCGTGGGACAGGGAAATACAATGAGCAGTTCTTC
CDR3aa: CASSLRGTGKYNEQFF

j_gene: TRBJ1-2
abundance: NA
v_gene: TRBV6-1
d_gene: TRBD1
len: 14
CDR3nt: TGTGCCAGCAGTGATGGACAGGGGGGGTATGGCTACACCTTC
CDR3aa: CASSDGQGGYGYTF